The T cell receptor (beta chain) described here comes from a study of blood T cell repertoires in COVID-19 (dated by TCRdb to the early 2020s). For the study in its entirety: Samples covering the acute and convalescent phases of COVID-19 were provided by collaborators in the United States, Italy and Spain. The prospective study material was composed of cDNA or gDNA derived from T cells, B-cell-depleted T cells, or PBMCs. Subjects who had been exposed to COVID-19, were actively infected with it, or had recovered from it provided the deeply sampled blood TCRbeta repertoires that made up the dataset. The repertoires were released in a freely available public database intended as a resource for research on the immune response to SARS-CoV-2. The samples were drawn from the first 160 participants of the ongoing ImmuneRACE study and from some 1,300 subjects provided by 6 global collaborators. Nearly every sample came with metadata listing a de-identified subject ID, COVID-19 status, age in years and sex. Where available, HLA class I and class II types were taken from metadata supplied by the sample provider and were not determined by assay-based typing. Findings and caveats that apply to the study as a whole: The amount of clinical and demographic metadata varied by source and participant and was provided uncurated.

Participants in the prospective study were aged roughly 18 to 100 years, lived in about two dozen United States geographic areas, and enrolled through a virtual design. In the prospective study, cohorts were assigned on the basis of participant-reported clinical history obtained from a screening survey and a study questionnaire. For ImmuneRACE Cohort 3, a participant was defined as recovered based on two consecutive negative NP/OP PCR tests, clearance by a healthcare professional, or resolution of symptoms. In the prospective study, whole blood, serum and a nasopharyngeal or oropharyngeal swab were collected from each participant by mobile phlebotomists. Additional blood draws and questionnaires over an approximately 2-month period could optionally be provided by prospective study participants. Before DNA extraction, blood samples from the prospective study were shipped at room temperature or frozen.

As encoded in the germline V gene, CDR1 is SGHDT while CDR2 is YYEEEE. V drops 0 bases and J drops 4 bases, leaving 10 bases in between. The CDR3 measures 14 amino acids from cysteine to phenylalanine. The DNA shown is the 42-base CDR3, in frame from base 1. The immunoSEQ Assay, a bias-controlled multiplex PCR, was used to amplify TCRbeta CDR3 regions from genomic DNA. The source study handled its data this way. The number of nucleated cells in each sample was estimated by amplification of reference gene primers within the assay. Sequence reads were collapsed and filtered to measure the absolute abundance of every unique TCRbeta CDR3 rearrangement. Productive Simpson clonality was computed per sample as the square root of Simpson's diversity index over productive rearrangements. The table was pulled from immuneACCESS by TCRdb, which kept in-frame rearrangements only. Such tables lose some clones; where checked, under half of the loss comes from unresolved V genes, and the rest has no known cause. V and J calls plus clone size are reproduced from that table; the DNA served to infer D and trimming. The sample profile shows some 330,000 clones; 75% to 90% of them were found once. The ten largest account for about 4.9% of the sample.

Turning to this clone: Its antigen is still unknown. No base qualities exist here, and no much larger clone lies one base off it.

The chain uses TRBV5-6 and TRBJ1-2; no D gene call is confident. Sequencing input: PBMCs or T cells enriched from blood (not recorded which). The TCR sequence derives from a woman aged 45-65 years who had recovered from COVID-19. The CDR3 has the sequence CASSLVAGGYGYTF. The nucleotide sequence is TGTGCCAGCAGCTTGGTGGCGGGAGGCTATGGCTACACCTTC.